The subject of this entry is one T cell receptor (beta chain). A single record per CDR3 protein comes from TCRdb applying MiXCR to the RT-PCR reads. Counted here are 500,000 to 550,000 distinct CDR3 sequences, roughly 25% occurring once; the ten biggest clones make up 2.5% to 3%. The data were obtained in a study of response to subunit inactivated influenza vaccine. Germline V lookup: CDR1 MDHEN, CDR2 SYDVKM. V was cut by 5 bases and J by 5 bases, with 18 bases left in between. The CDR3 totals 15 residues. This sample was shared with a second study, whose subject was T cells expressing NK-cell markers. According to that study: A 5'RACE template switching approach incorporating UMIs was used to make TCR beta cDNA.

The J gene is TRBJ2-5, the V gene TRBV28, with D maybe TRBD2 (6 bases). Specimen: CD4+ T cells sorted from PBMCs, collected about 11 days after vaccination. This receptor was taken from a man aged 50 to 60 who received an inactivated influenza vaccine. In DNA, the CDR3 is TGTGCCAGCAGTGCGGTAGCGGCTCTTGGGGAGACCCAGTACTTC. Protein sequence: CASSAVAALGETQYF.